The 20 T cell receptor beta chains in this list originate from one sample, sequenced in a study of human T cells and chemical hapten exposure. Time point given: patch test 1, 2 weeks after DPC sensitization. Treatment: therapeutic diphenylcyclopropenone sensitization with weekly scalp DPC. TCRdb reprocessed the RACE reads via MiXCR and lists one record per CDR3 protein. The repertoire consists of over 95,000 distinct CDR3 sequences, with under 15% occurring once and the leading ten covering approximately 2%. The source was whole blood, collected in connection with sensitization to the hapten diphenylcyclopropenone (DPC). The receptors stem from a woman aged 40-49 years with alopecia areata. Some clones in this sample may be carry-over from other donors' samples.

This clonotype has just a few counts. The chain is built from TRBV11-2 and TRBJ2-3; 7 bases are a match to TRBD2. Germline-derived CDR1 and CDR2 are SGHAT and FQNNGV. This CDR3 spans 13 amino acids. Trimming took 7 bases from V and 6 from J; bases not matched to a gene: 7. CDR3 in DNA: TGTGCCAGCATTCCTAGCGGTTGGGATACGCAGTATTTT. It translates to CASIPSGWDTQYF.

The CDR3 spells CASRDGRGNEQFF. The CDR3 nucleotides are TGTGCCAGCAGGGACGGCAGGGGTAATGAGCAGTTCTTC. This rearrangement joins TRBV7-9 to TRBJ2-1, with a tentative D call TRBD1 (6 bases). CDR3 size: 13 residues. Deletions cut 6 bases from V and 7 bases from J, with 13 bases between. Germline V CDR1 and CDR2: SEHNR, FQNEAQ (reference sequence). Using reference TRBV7-9 and TRBJ2-1 for the parts outside the CDR3, the full variable domain is DTGVSQNPRHKITKRGQNVTFRCDPISEHNRLYWYRQTLGQGPEFLTYFQNEAQLEKSRLLSDRFSAERPKGSFSTLEIQRTEQGDSAMYLCASRDGRGNEQFFGPGTRLTVL.

This clonotype was observed a handful of times. The J gene is TRBJ2-7, the V gene TRBV28; D call uncertain. Looked up from germline, CDR1 is MDHEN and CDR2 is SYDVKM. The CDR3 spans 12 residues. V was pared by 7 bases and J by 4 bases, with 11 bases between. The CDR3 loop is CASTSIGYEQYF. The CDR3 bases are TGTGCCAGCACCTCGATAGGTTACGAGCAGTACTTC.

The V gene is TRBV6-5, the J gene TRBJ2-5; maybe TRBD1 (6 bases). Germline lookup yields CDR1 MNHEY and CDR2 SVGAGI. V lost 6 bases and J 5 bases, leaving 10 bases between the germline ends. CDR3 length: 12 residues. The CDR3 sequence is CASRNREETQYF. In DNA, the CDR3 is TGTGCCAGCAGGAACAGGGAGGAGACCCAGTACTTC.

The chain combines TRBV29-1 with TRBJ2-1; TRBD2 matches 11 bases. CDR1 and CDR2 (germline): SQVTM, ANQGSEA. V dropped 4 bases and J dropped 7; count of bases not matched to a gene: 3. The CDR3 extends over 13 amino acids. CDR3 DNA: TGCAGCGTTGTTCCTAGCGGGGGGAATGAGCAGTTCTTC. Translation gives CSVVPSGGNEQFF.

The sample holds many counts of this clonotype. The CDR3 nucleotides read TGTGCCAGCAGCTTATCTTCAGCCGGCAATGAAAAACTGTTTTTT. Translation: CASSLSSAGNEKLFF. This sequence joins TRBV7-9 and TRBJ1-4, with D hard to call. The CDR3 spans 15 residues. Germline V gene lookup returns CDR1 SEHNR and CDR2 FQNEAQ (reference sequence). V shed 2 bases and J shed 5 bases, with 12 bases lying between them.

The chain links TRBV3-1 to TRBJ1-3; 8 bases map to TRBD1. Germline CDR1 LGHDT, CDR2 YNNKEL (reference sequence). V shed 4 bases, J shed 0 bases, and the junction held 2 bases outside the gene matches. The CDR3 is 15 residues long. The CDR3 coding sequence is TGTGCCAGCAGCCCGACAGGGGTCTCTGGAAACACCATATATTTT. Encoded protein: CASSPTGVSGNTIYF.

The chain uses TRBV5-4 and TRBJ1-2; tentative D call: TRBD1 (5 bases). Germline CDR1 SGHNT, CDR2 YYREEE (reference sequence). Trimming pared 4 bases from V and 2 bases from J, leaving 9 bases between. CDR3 length equals 13 residues. In DNA form, the CDR3 reads TGTGCCAGCAGCCGAGACAGAAACTATGGCTACACCTTC. Its protein is CASSRDRNYGYTF.

This clonotype was found a few times. The V gene is TRBV6-6, the J gene TRBJ2-2; D tentatively fits TRBD1 or TRBD2 (5 bases each). Trimming stripped 3 bases from V and 6 bases from J, with 11 bases between. Germline lookup yields CDR1 MNHNY and CDR2 SVGAGI (reference sequence). The CDR3 is made up of 14 amino acids. The CDR3: CASSYEGSSGELFF. DNA for the CDR3: TGTGCCAGCAGTTATGAGGGGAGCTCCGGGGAGCTGTTTTTT.

The V and J genes are TRBV9 and TRBJ2-7; the D gene is possibly TRBD2 (5 bases). Per germline, CDR1 SGDLS and CDR2 YYNGEE. This CDR3 has 14 residues. V lost 4 bases and J 2 bases, leaving 13 bases between the germline ends. The CDR3 sequence is CASSLAAYTYEQYF. The DNA of the CDR3 is TGTGCCAGCAGCCTAGCAGCGTACACCTACGAGCAGTACTTC.

This clonotype was seen only a few times. This chain connects TRBV19 to TRBJ2-5; TRBD1 matches at 8 bases. Trimming at V came to 2 bases and at J to 1 base, leaving 0 bases not matched to a gene. In germline, CDR1 is LNHDA, CDR2 SQIVND (reference sequence). The CDR3 length is 14 residues. CDR3 in amino acids: CASSIQGAQETQYF. The CDR3 nucleotides are TGTGCCAGTAGTATACAGGGGGCCCAAGAGACCCAGTACTTC.

This clonotype was seen a few times. This chain links TRBV6-2 or TRBV6-3 with TRBJ1-1; maybe TRBD1 (6 bases). Germline loops: CDR1 MNHEY, CDR2 SVGEGT. V was shortened by 0 bases and J by 8 bases, with 19 bases between the two germline ends. The CDR3 is 16 amino acids. This chain's CDR3 is CASSYSSRGRDPEAFF. CDR3 sequence (DNA): TGTGCCAGCAGTTACTCTAGCAGGGGCCGGGACCCCGAAGCTTTCTTT.

The V call is TRBV12-3 or TRBV12-4, the J call TRBJ1-2; a weak D match, TRBD1 (6 bases). The CDR3 extends over 15 amino acids. With 6 bases removed from V and 4 bases from J, the gap between germline ends came to 18 bases. The CDR3 DNA reads TGTGCCAGCAGCCGTTACACAGGGCTTTCCTATGGCTACACCTTC. It is translated as CASSRYTGLSYGYTF.

This chain joins TRBV2 and TRBJ2-7; 8 nucleotides line up with TRBD2. CDR3 length equals 15 residues. Unmatched junction bases numbered 5, after V lost 2 bases and J lost 2 bases. The germline gives CDR1 SNHLY, CDR2 FYNNEI. This CDR3 reads CASSETSGSTYEQYF. For the CDR3, the DNA is TGTGCCAGCAGTGAAACTAGCGGTAGCACCTACGAGCAGTACTTC.

This clonotype was counted between two and nine times. V gene TRBV6-2 or TRBV6-3 combines with J gene TRBJ2-2, with D possibly being TRBD2 (6 bases). V lost 6 bases and J lost 4, with 18 bases in between. The CDR3 runs 16 residues. Germline loops: CDR1 MNHEY, CDR2 SVGEGT. CDR3 loop: CASRREVLTGTGELFF. In DNA, the CDR3 is TGTGCCAGCAGGAGGGAGGTACTCACGGGCACCGGGGAGCTGTTTTTT.

This clonotype was seen many times. The chain recombines TRBV7-6 with TRBJ2-7; 7 bases fit TRBD1. Germline V gives CDR1 SGHVS, CDR2 FNYEAQ. After removal of 2 bases from V and 2 bases from J, the junction contained 3 bases not matched to a gene. The CDR3 extends over 14 amino acids. DNA for the CDR3: TGTGCCAGCAGCTTATGGCAGGGGGCCTACGAGCAGTACTTC. Protein: CASSLWQGAYEQYF.

This clonotype was recorded a few times. This chain links TRBV20-1 with TRBJ2-7, with 8 bases matching TRBD1. With V trimmed by 3 bases and J by 4 bases, 8 bases remained unmatched. Germline CDR1 and CDR2: DFQATT and SNEGSKA (reference sequence). CDR3 length: 14 residues. The CDR3 protein is CSASSATGEYEQYF. The CDR3 nucleotides read TGCAGTGCTAGCAGCGCGACAGGGGAGTACGAGCAGTACTTC.

The CDR3 nucleotides read TGCGCCAGCAGCGAAGGACTAGCGAGCACAGATACGCAGTATTTT. Amino acids: CASSEGLASTDTQYF. The V and J genes are TRBV5-1 and TRBJ2-3; 9 nucleotides match TRBD2. J gave up 0 bases and V 4 bases, and 3 bases lay outside the gene matches. The germline V gene encodes CDR1 SGHRS and CDR2 YFSETQ. The length of the CDR3 is 15 residues.

This clonotype was recorded many times. The chain is built from TRBV7-8 and TRBJ1-6, with TRBD1 as a possible D gene (5 bases). The CDR3 spans 14 residues. Trimming pared 7 bases from V and 4 bases from J, leaving 11 bases between. The germline V gene encodes CDR1 SGHVS and CDR2 FQNEAQ. The CDR3 sequence: CASMGRVYNSPLHF. The CDR3, as DNA: TGTGCCAGCATGGGACGGGTTTATAATTCACCCCTCCACTTT. The full variable domain, in which reference TRBV7-8 and TRBJ1-6 provide the parts outside the CDR3, is GAGVSQSPRYKVAKRGQDVALRCDPISGHVSLFWYQQALGQGPEFLTYFQNEAQLDKSGLPSDRFFAERPEGSVSTLKIQRTQQEDSAVYLCASMGRVYNSPLHFGNGTRLTVT.

There are many counts of this clonotype. The J gene is TRBJ2-3, the V gene TRBV20-1, with 9 bases identical to TRBD2. CDR3 length: 17 residues. CDR1 and CDR2 from the germline V gene are DFQATT and SNEGSKA (reference sequence). Unmatched junction bases numbered 11, after V lost 0 bases and J lost 4 bases. The CDR3 here is CSARDAVGSGSADTQYF. The CDR3 nucleotides read TGCAGTGCTAGAGATGCGGTCGGTAGCGGGAGCGCAGATACGCAGTATTTT.